This T cell receptor beta chain was obtained from a study of T cells after yellow fever vaccination. In this sample, this clonotype turned up a few times. The antigen is not known. This CDR3 is 12 amino acids long. V gave up 0 bases and J gave up 6 bases, with 7 bases separating them. CDR1 is SGHDT and CDR2 is YYEEEE in the germline V gene. General study results and limits: Clonotypes appearing in both CD4 and CD8 compartments existed, and their share was small. Abundant clonotypes from the bulk population could have been carried over as contaminants into FACS-sorted repertoires.

TCRdb fed the 5' RACE reads into MiXCR, producing one record per CDR3 protein. The table records some 390,000 distinct CDR3 sequences, 6.2% of them present only once. The rearrangement links TRBV5-6 to TRBJ2-7; D is unresolved. Material: PBMCs, obtained 5 days after the yellow fever booster vaccination. The TCR originated in a man aged 25 to 40 who received the YFV17D yellow fever vaccine. CDR3: CASSLVSSEQYF. CDR3 nucleotide sequence: TGTGCCAGCAGCTTGGTTAGCTCCGAGCAGTACTTC.